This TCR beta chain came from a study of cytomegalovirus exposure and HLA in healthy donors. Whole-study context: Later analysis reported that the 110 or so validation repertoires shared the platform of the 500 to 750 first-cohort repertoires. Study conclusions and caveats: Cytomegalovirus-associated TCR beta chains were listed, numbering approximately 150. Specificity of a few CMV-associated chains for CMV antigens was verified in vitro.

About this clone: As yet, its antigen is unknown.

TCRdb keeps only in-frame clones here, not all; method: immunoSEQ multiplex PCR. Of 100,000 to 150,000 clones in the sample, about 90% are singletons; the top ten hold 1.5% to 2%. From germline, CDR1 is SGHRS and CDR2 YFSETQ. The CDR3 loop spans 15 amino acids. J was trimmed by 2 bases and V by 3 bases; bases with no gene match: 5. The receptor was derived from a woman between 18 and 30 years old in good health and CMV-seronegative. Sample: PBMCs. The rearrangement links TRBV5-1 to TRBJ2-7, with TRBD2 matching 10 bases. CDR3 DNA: TGCGCCAGCAGCTCCTTAACTAGCGGGGCCTACGAGCAGTACTTC. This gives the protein CASSSLTSGAYEQYF.